These T cell receptor beta chains were read from a single sample in a study of technical replicates of blood from a handful of donors. TCRdb's table, derived via immunoSEQ multiplex PCR, lists solely in-frame clones and lacks some. The data show roughly 66,000 clones, around 88% seen once. The specimen sequenced was PBMCs. These receptors originate from a human donor in good health. Some clones in this sample may be carry-over from other donors' samples. The CDR3 runs from the conserved cysteine through the conserved F or W. D genes are given only for firm matches. The size of a clone is reported for some rows only, either as once, few or many, or as a class for expanded clones.

j_call clone_size d_call v_call cdr3_nt cdr3_aa
TRBJ1-1 . TRBD1 TRBV10-3 TGTGCCATCAGTAAGTCCTCGGGACAGTTGAACACTGAAGCTTTCTTT CAISKSSGQLNTEAFF
TRBJ2-3 . TRBD2 TRBV5-1 TGCGCCAGCCATTGGGGGGGGTCTCCAGATACGCAGTATTTT CASHWGGSPDTQYF
TRBJ2-3 . . TRBV18 TGTGCCAGCTCACCGGAGTTAGATACGCAGTATTTT CASSPELDTQYF
TRBJ1-2 . TRBD1 TRBV9 TGTGCCAGCAGCGTAGTGGGACAGGGCTATGGCTACACCTTC CASSVVGQGYGYTF
TRBJ2-1 . TRBD2 TRBV10-1 TGCGCCAGGGGGGTGGGCGGGAGTTCCAATGAGCAGTTCTTC CARGVGGSSNEQFF
TRBJ1-2 . . TRBV11-2 TGTGCCAGCAGCTTAAATCGGGTGGACTATGGCTACACCTTC CASSLNRVDYGYTF
TRBJ2-5 . . TRBV7-2 TGTGCCAGCAGCTTAGTGGGAGGCACGGGGGAGACCCAGTACTTC CASSLVGGTGETQYF
TRBJ1-6 . . TRBV21-1 TGTGCCAGCAGCAAGGGCACGTTTTCACCCCTCCACTTT CASSKGTFSPLHF
TRBJ2-6 . . TRBV30 TGTGCCTGGAGTGTAGGCGGTTCTGGGGCCAACGTCCTGACTTTC CAWSVGGSGANVLTF
TRBJ2-7 . . TRBV18 TGTGCCAGCTCACCGGGCAACGCCTACGAGCAGTACTTC CASSPGNAYEQYF
TRBJ2-3 . . TRBV19 TGTGCCAGCTCACAGGGACAATTTTCAGATACGCAGTATTTT CASSQGQFSDTQYF
TRBJ2-7 . TRBD2 TRBV19 TGTGCCAGTAGTACCAGACTAGCGGGGGCACCCTCCTACGAGCAGTACTTC CASSTRLAGAPSYEQYF
TRBJ1-2 few . TRBV7-2 TGTGCCAGCAGCCCCCGGGACACAGCTAGCTATGGCTACACCTTC CASSPRDTASYGYTF
TRBJ2-2 . TRBD1 TRBV15 TGTGCCACCAGCAGGGGACAGGGCATGGGGGAGCTGTTTTTT CATSRGQGMGELFF
TRBJ1-2 . TRBD1 TRBV9 TGTGCCAGCAGCCCGGGGGACAGGGCGACCTATGGCTACACCTTC CASSPGDRATYGYTF
TRBJ2-1 . TRBD1 TRBV19 TGTGCCAGTAGACCGACAGGGCCGGGTGAGCAGTTCTTC CASRPTGPGEQFF
TRBJ2-1 . TRBD2 TRBV7-2 TGTGCCAGCAGGCTGGAAGCCCTAGCGGGGTTTCATGAGCAGTTCTTC CASRLEALAGFHEQFF
TRBJ1-5 . TRBD1 TRBV7-2 TGTGCCAGCAGCGGGCGGACAGGGAGCAATCAGCCCCAGCATTTT CASSGRTGSNQPQHF
TRBJ1-6 . TRBD1 TRBV7-9 TGTGCCAGCAGCTTAGCCAGGGACAGTTCACCCCTCCACTTT CASSLARDSSPLHF
TRBJ1-5 . . TRBV5-6 TGTGCCAGCAGCTTTTGGGGGGACTATAGCAATCAGCCCCAGCATTTT CASSFWGDYSNQPQHF
TRBJ1-1 . . TRBV7-3 TGTGCCACCGCGCCCCAGGGTGGCACTGAAGCTTTCTTT CATAPQGGTEAFF
TRBJ1-1 . . TRBV7-9 TGTGCCAGCAGCTTAATTAGGGGTAACACTGAAGCTTTCTTT CASSLIRGNTEAFF
TRBJ2-7 . . TRBV19 TGTGCCAGTAGTATAGGGCACGTATCCTACGAGCAGTACTTC CASSIGHVSYEQYF
TRBJ2-7 . TRBD2 TRBV9 TGTGCCAGCAGCGTTACCGGGACTAGCGCCTCCTACGAGCAGTACTTC CASSVTGTSASYEQYF
TRBJ1-2 . TRBD1 TRBV5-6 TGTGCCAGCAGCTTTCCAGGGGGAAATGGCTACACCTTC CASSFPGGNGYTF
TRBJ2-3 . . TRBV30 TGTGCCTGGTCCCAAGGATTTGAGGCAGATACGCAGTATTTT CAWSQGFEADTQYF
TRBJ2-7 . . TRBV20-1 TGCAGTGGACAACAGGAATACGAGCAGTACTTC CSGQQEYEQYF
TRBJ1-1 . . TRBV7-8 TGTGCCAGCAGCTTAGGCCTAAGTGAGACTGAAGCTTTCTTT CASSLGLSETEAFF
TRBJ2-3 . TRBD1 TRBV6-1 TGTGCCAGCAGTGAAGGGACAGGGGCAGATACGCAGTATTTT CASSEGTGADTQYF
TRBJ2-7 . . TRBV7-2 TGTGCCAGCAGCTACGTGGTAGGGAGCACCTACGAGCAGTACTTC CASSYVVGSTYEQYF
TRBJ1-3 . TRBD1 TRBV10-3 TGTGCCATCAGTGATCACGGACAGGGTAGACTTGGAAACACCATATATTTT CAISDHGQGRLGNTIYF
TRBJ2-2 . . TRBV5-1 TGCGCCAGCAGCTTGGCGGGAATGGGGTACACCGGGGAGCTGTTTTTT CASSLAGMGYTGELFF
TRBJ1-2 . . TRBV4-2 TGTGCCAGCAGCCAAGATCAGGGCAGAAAAGGCTACACCTTC CASSQDQGRKGYTF
TRBJ2-1 . TRBD2 TRBV7-9 TGTGCCAGCAGGGAGAGAGCGTCCCGACTAGCGGGACTAAGGTATGAGCAGTTCTTC CASRERASRLAGLRYEQFF
TRBJ2-7 once . TRBV7-9 TGTGCCAGCAGCTACCGGGACACTCCCTACGAGCAGTACTTC CASSYRDTPYEQYF
TRBJ2-7 . . TRBV30 TGTGCCTGGATGGGCGGGGGCCGCTCCTACGAGCAGTACTTC CAWMGGGRSYEQYF
TRBJ1-5 . . TRBV6-1 TGTGCCAGCAGTGAATTCTGGCAGGGGAATCAGCCCCAGCATTTT CASSEFWQGNQPQHF
TRBJ1-3 . . TRBV6-5 TGTGCCAGCAGTTACTCCGGCAGGTCACTTGGAAACACCATATATTTT CASSYSGRSLGNTIYF
TRBJ2-7 . . TRBV9 TGTGCCAGCAGCGGGACACCCCCCTACGAGCAGTACTTC CASSGTPPYEQYF
TRBJ1-1 . . TRBV10-3 TGTGCCATCAGTGACTTCCAGGGGAGCACTGAAGCTTTCTTT CAISDFQGSTEAFF
TRBJ2-7 . TRBD2 TRBV10-3 TGTGCCATCAGTGAGGATGACACGACAATCGGACTAGTCGGCCTCCACGAGCAGTACTTC CAISEDDTTIGLVGLHEQYF
TRBJ1-2 . TRBD1 TRBV7-3 TGTGCCAGCAGCTTACGGGACAGGGACTCGCCCAGCTATGGCTACACCTTC CASSLRDRDSPSYGYTF
TRBJ2-7 . TRBD2 TRBV28 TGTGCCACCACCTCCCGGGACTACCGGATTAACGAGCAGTACTTC CATTSRDYRINEQYF
TRBJ2-7 . TRBD2 TRBV14 TGTGCCAGCAGCCAAGGAACTAGCGGCGCCTACGAGCAGTACTTC CASSQGTSGAYEQYF
TRBJ1-1 few . TRBV11-2 TGTGCCAGCAGCTTTCCTCGGAGGGAGGGTACTGAAGCTTTCTTT CASSFPRREGTEAFF
TRBJ2-3 . . TRBV2 TGTGCCAGCAGGCAAGGAGGGGATACGCAGTATTTT CASRQGGDTQYF
TRBJ2-7 once . TRBV7-9 TGTGCCAGCACACCCCCAGGGTCCTACGAGCAGTACTTC CASTPPGSYEQYF
TRBJ1-1 . TRBD1 TRBV2 TGTGCCAGCAACGGACAGGGCGTTACTGAAGCTTTCTTT CASNGQGVTEAFF